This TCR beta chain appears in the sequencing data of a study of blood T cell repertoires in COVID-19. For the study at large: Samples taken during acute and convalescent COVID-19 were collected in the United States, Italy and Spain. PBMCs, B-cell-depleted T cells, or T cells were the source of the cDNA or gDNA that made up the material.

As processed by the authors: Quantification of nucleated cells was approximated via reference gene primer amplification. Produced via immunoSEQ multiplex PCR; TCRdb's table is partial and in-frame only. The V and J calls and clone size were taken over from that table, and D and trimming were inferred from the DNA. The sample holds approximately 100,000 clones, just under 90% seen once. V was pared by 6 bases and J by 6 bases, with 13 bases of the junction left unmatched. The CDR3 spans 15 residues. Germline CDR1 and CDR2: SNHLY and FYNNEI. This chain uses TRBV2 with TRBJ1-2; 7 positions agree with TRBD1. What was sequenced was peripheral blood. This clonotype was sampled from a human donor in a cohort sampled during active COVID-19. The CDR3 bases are TGTGCCAGCAGCCGACAGGGACCGAATACCCATGGCTACACCTTC. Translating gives CASSRQGPNTHGYTF. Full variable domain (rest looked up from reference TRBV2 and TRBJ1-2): EPEVTQTPSHQVTQMGQEVILRCVPISNHLYFYWYRQILGQKVEFLVSFYNNEISEKSEIFDDQFSVERPDGSNFTLKIRSTKLEDSAMYFCASSRQGPNTHGYTFGSGTRLTVV.